Presented here are 2 T cell receptor beta chains from one specimen sequenced in a study of blood T cells in healthy people across ages. Combining a sample-barcoded 5' primer with a J-beta primer mix, a second PCR ran for roughly 6 to 11 cycles. TCRdb re-analysed the 5' RACE reads in MiXCR, keeping a single row per CDR3 protein. Of 790,000 or so distinct CDR3 sequences listed, 45% to 70% are singletons. Input material: blood. These receptors were obtained from a man in his forties in good health.

The rearrangement uses TRBV12-3 or TRBV12-4 and TRBJ2-3; D unresolved. V lost 3 bases and J lost 0, with 7 bases in between. The CDR3 spans 14 residues. DNA of the CDR3: TGTGCCAGCAGTTTGACGCACAGCACAGATACGCAGTATTTT. It is translated as CASSLTHSTDTQYF.

This clonotype was counted a single time. One end of the junction varies from germline; a read error may be responsible. The genes are TRBV5-6 and TRBJ2-7; 7 bases line up with TRBD2. The CDR3 extends over 14 amino acids. Germline V CDR1 and CDR2: SGHDT, YYEEEE. The CDR3 DNA is TGTGCCAGCAGCCTGCGTTGGGGGGACTACGAGCGGTACTTC. This gives the protein CASSLRWGDYERYF.